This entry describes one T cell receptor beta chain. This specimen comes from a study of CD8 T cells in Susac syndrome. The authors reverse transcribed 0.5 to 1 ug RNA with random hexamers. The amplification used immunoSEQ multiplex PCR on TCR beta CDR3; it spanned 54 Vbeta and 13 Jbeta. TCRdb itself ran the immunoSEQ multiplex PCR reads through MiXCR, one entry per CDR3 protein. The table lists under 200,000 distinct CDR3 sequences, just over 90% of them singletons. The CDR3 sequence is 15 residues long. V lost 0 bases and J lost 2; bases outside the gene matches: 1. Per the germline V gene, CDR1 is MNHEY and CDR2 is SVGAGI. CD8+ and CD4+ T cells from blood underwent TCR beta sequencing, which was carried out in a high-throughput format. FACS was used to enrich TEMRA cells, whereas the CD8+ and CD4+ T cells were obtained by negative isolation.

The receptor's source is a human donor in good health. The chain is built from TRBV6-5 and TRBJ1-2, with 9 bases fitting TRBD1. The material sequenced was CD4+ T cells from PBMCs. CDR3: CASSYSGTGNYGYTF. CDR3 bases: TGTGCCAGCAGTTACTCAGGGACAGGGAACTATGGCTACACCTTC.